This section outlines one TCR beta chain sequence together with its context. What it binds is unknown. The protocol was immunoSEQ multiplex PCR, while the TCRdb copy is restricted to in-frame clones and leaves out a portion. The table lists 80,000 to 100,000 clones, approximately 90% of them singletons. Germline V lookup: CDR1 SQVTM, CDR2 ANQGSEA. The CDR3 is 12 residues long. The V gene lost 4 bases and the J gene lost 8 bases, with 12 bases spanning the gap. This entry comes from a study of T cell responses to AZD1222 COVID-19 vaccine. Study findings and constraints: Along spike, vaccine-associated CD4 TCRs were found throughout, with dominance at 160-218 and 743-854. Donors were largely white British and mainly female; clonal diversity was possibly underestimated. Sampled repertoires all dated from after the peak T cell response.

This sample comprised peripheral blood, obtained on day 0 of AZD1222 vaccination. V gene TRBV29-1 combines with J gene TRBJ2-1; no clear D. The sequence came from an adult in good health. In nucleotides, the CDR3 is TGCAGCGTTGTGGCCTACCGAGATGAGCAGTTCTTC. Translating it yields CSVVAYRDEQFF.